These T cell receptor beta chains were read from a single sample in a study of long-term antiretroviral therapy in people with HIV. The repertoire was sequenced with immunoSEQ multiplex PCR; TCRdb's copy has only in-frame clones and lacks some. In the table there are 17,000 or so clones, around 74% of which are singletons. Sequencing used unsorted PBMCs, obtained 2.1 to 2.2 years before starting antiretroviral therapy. The source of these receptors is a young man with HIV. Each CDR3 is given with its conserved first and last residue. D genes are given only for firm matches. The size of a clone is reported for some rows only, either as once, few or many, or as a class for expanded clones.

V	D	size	J	DNA	CDR3
TRBV19	TRBD1	-	TRBJ2-7	TGTGCCAGTTCTCTGGGACAGGGGACCGAGCAGTACTTC	CASSLGQGTEQYF
TRBV6-1	-	-	TRBJ2-7	TGTGCCAGCAGTAACCAGGGACGCGAGCAGTACTTC	CASSNQGREQYF
TRBV20-1	-	-	TRBJ2-3	TGCAGTGCTATTTTTTGGGATACGCAGTATTTT	CSAIFWDTQYF
TRBV10-2	-	-	TRBJ1-2	TGCGCCAGCGGAGAGACAGAGATGTCTGGTGGCTACACCTTC	CASGETEMSGGYTF
TRBV6-1	TRBD1	few	TRBJ1-5	TGTGCCAGCAGTGAAGCAACAGGGGTCCCCCAGCATTTT	CASSEATGVPQHF
TRBV5-1	-	-	TRBJ2-7	TGCGCCAGCAGCTTGGAGCCTTGGGGTTCCAACGAGCAGTACTTC	CASSLEPWGSNEQYF
TRBV27	-	once	TRBJ1-2	TGTGCCAGCACCTTACACCTAGGTATGGGGGCGGCTGGCTACACCTTC	CASTLHLGMGAAGYTF
TRBV6-5	-	-	TRBJ2-3	TGTGCCAGCAGTTTACTAGGTCCCACAGATACGCAGTATTTT	CASSLLGPTDTQYF
TRBV25-1	-	-	TRBJ1-1	TGTGCCAGCAGTGAATATGGGAAGGCTCGCACTGAAGCTTTCTTT	CASSEYGKARTEAFF
TRBV4-2	-	-	TRBJ2-1	TGTGCCAGCAGCCAAGGAATGGGGTCCGGTGAGCAGTTCTTC	CASSQGMGSGEQFF
TRBV6-6	-	-	TRBJ1-5	TGTGCCAGCAGTTACGTGTTTAATCAGCCCCAGCATTTT	CASSYVFNQPQHF
TRBV5-4	TRBD1	-	TRBJ2-7	TGTGCCAGCAGCTTGGAGGACAGGTTGAACCCCTACGAGCAGTACTTC	CASSLEDRLNPYEQYF
TRBV12-5	-	-	TRBJ2-7	TGTGCTAGTGGTTTGGGGAGTTACGAGCAGTACTTC	CASGLGSYEQYF
TRBV6-5	TRBD1	-	TRBJ1-4	TGTGCCACTCAAGCCGGGACAGGGTCTAATGAAAAACTGTTTTTT	CATQAGTGSNEKLFF
TRBV4-3	-	-	TRBJ1-1	TGCGCCAGCAGCCGTGACCCCGCGGGGAACACTGAAGCTTTCTTT	CASSRDPAGNTEAFF
TRBV28	TRBD1	-	TRBJ1-1	TGTGCCAGCAGGCGGATAGGGACAGCGAACACTGAAGCTTTCTTT	CASRRIGTANTEAFF
TRBV10-3	-	-	TRBJ1-1	TGTGCCATCGGATCGGGTTCCGAGAGGAACACTGAAGCTTTCTTT	CAIGSGSERNTEAFF
TRBV9	-	-	TRBJ1-2	TGTGCCAGCAGCCCTAATACAGGGCTTGGAGCTAACTATGGCTACACCTTC	CASSPNTGLGANYGYTF
TRBV13	-	medium-sized	TRBJ2-2	TGTGCCAGCAGCCCCAGGGATTCGGAGAGAATCCCATATGGGGAGCTGTTTTTT	CASSPRDSERIPYGELFF
TRBV18	-	-	TRBJ2-2	TGTGCCAGCTCTACGGCTACTAGTATAAACACCGGGGAGCTGTTTTTT	CASSTATSINTGELFF
TRBV6-5	-	-	TRBJ1-4	TGTGCCAGCAGTGCGATAATGGGTAGTGGTGAAAAACTGTTTTTT	CASSAIMGSGEKLFF
TRBV5-3	TRBD1	-	TRBJ1-1	TGTGCCAGAAGCAAAGATCCGGGACAGGTGAGGGAGAACACTGAAGCTTTCTTT	CARSKDPGQVRENTEAFF
TRBV7-9	TRBD2	-	TRBJ2-2	TGTGCCAGCAGCGACCTAGCGGTTTTCACCGGGGAGCTGTTTTTT	CASSDLAVFTGELFF
TRBV7-2	TRBD1	-	TRBJ2-1	TGTGCCAGCAGCTTGGGACAGGGGGCCGTACGTCGGGACGGTGAGCAGTTCTTC	CASSLGQGAVRRDGEQFF
TRBV7-2	-	few	TRBJ2-2	TGTGCCAGCAGACCCCCCGGCCAGGCGGTTGGGGAGCTGTTTTTT	CASRPPGQAVGELFF
TRBV7-9	-	few	TRBJ2-2	TGTGCCAGCAGCTTAGCACTAGGGGGACTGTTTTTT	CASSLALGGLFF
TRBV27	-	once	TRBJ2-5	TGTGCCAGCAGAGGAGGGATCCAAGAGACCCAGTACTTC	CASRGGIQETQYF
TRBV2	-	few	TRBJ2-6	TGTGCCAGCAGTGAACAGGGGCTCTCTGGGGCCAACGTCCTGACTTTC	CASSEQGLSGANVLTF
TRBV7-2	-	-	TRBJ1-3	TGTGCCAGCAGCTTAGCACCGGGGACTGGAGGAAACACCATATATTTT	CASSLAPGTGGNTIYF
TRBV27	-	-	TRBJ1-4	TGTGCCAGCAGTGGGGGCTTGGGCGAAAAACTGTTTTTT	CASSGGLGEKLFF
TRBV6-6	-	-	TRBJ2-7	TGTGCCAGCAGTTACTCGGGGGATGTTTCCTACGAGCAGTACTTC	CASSYSGDVSYEQYF
TRBV7-2	-	few	TRBJ2-2	TGTGCCAGCAGCTTGTCTTCGACCCTGAACACCGGGGAGCTGTTTTTT	CASSLSSTLNTGELFF
TRBV6-5	-	-	TRBJ1-3	TGTGCCAGCAGTCAGACAGCTGGAAACACCATATATTTT	CASSQTAGNTIYF
TRBV4-3	-	few	TRBJ2-5	TGCGCCAGCAGCCAAGTGGTGGGGGAGACCCAGTACTTC	CASSQVVGETQYF
TRBV29-1	TRBD1	-	TRBJ2-7	TGCAGCGGGCACGGTACAGGGACAGGCGAGCAGTACTTC	CSGHGTGTGEQYF
TRBV6-5	-	-	TRBJ2-3	TGTGCCAGCAGTTACCGGGCAGGGGGCACAGATACGCAGTATTTT	CASSYRAGGTDTQYF
TRBV15	-	-	TRBJ2-3	TGTGCCACCAGCCGTGGAAGGGGTCAAGGAGATACGCAGTATTTT	CATSRGRGQGDTQYF
TRBV11-1	-	few	TRBJ2-4	TGTGCCAGCAGCCTAGGGGAGAAGGGAAACATTCAGTACTTC	CASSLGEKGNIQYF
TRBV4-3	TRBD2	-	TRBJ2-3	TGCGCCAGCAGCCGGGGACTAATGGGGGCAGATACGCAGTATTTT	CASSRGLMGADTQYF
TRBV4-3	-	-	TRBJ1-6	TGCGCCAGCAGCCAAGAAGCGGGAGGCGAATCACCCCTCCACTTT	CASSQEAGGESPLHF
TRBV18	-	-	TRBJ1-4	TGTGCCAGCTCACCGGGCCGAGGTTTAGATGAAAAACTGTTTTTT	CASSPGRGLDEKLFF
TRBV9	TRBD2	-	TRBJ2-7	TGTGCCAGCAGCGGGGGAGGGACCTATTCCTACGAGCAGTACTTC	CASSGGGTYSYEQYF
TRBV7-9	-	few	TRBJ2-7	TGTGCCAGCAGACCCGGGACCCGATACGAGCAGTACTTC	CASRPGTRYEQYF
TRBV19	-	-	TRBJ2-5	TGTGCCAGTAGTGTACAGGTGCAAGAGACCCAGTACTTC	CASSVQVQETQYF
TRBV7-9	-	-	TRBJ2-7	TGTGCCAGCAGCCCGCCTAGCTTGGCCTACGAGCAGTACTTC	CASSPPSLAYEQYF
TRBV6-1	-	-	TRBJ2-2	TGTGCCAGCAGTGGACAGAGCGAGGGCACCGGGGAGCTGTTTTTT	CASSGQSEGTGELFF
TRBV10-3	-	-	TRBJ2-7	TGTGCCATCAGTGAGGGGTCGGGTTCCTACGAGCAGTACTTC	CAISEGSGSYEQYF
TRBV2	-	few	TRBJ2-1	TGTGCCAGCTCCTTGGGGGTGGGCAATGAGCAGTTCTTC	CASSLGVGNEQFF
TRBV5-6	-	-	TRBJ2-2	TGTGCCAGCAGCGTACGGCGTATCACCGGGGAGCTGTTTTTT	CASSVRRITGELFF
TRBV11-2	TRBD1	-	TRBJ2-7	TGTGCCAGCAGCTTAGGGGACAGCTACGAGCAGTACTTC	CASSLGDSYEQYF
TRBV28	-	-	TRBJ2-1	TGTGCCAGCACTAGGACGCGGACGTACAATGAGCAGTTCTTC	CASTRTRTYNEQFF
TRBV27	TRBD2	once	TRBJ2-2	TGTGCCAGCAGGACTAGCGGGAGCGGGGAGCTGTTTTTT	CASRTSGSGELFF
TRBV7-3	-	-	TRBJ2-6	TGTGCCAGCAGCCTTAGCAGCAACTCTGGGGCCAACGTCCTGACTTTC	CASSLSSNSGANVLTF
TRBV11-1	-	-	TRBJ2-7	TGTGCCAGCAGCCCTAGGGGATCCTACGAGCAGTACTTC	CASSPRGSYEQYF
TRBV5-6	-	-	TRBJ2-5	TGTGCCAGCAGCTTGAGGCTTGGGGTTGAGACCCAGTACTTC	CASSLRLGVETQYF
TRBV13	TRBD2	-	TRBJ2-1	TGTGCCAGCAGCAGCCGACTAGCGGGGGGGCCAAATGAGCAGTTCTTC	CASSSRLAGGPNEQFF